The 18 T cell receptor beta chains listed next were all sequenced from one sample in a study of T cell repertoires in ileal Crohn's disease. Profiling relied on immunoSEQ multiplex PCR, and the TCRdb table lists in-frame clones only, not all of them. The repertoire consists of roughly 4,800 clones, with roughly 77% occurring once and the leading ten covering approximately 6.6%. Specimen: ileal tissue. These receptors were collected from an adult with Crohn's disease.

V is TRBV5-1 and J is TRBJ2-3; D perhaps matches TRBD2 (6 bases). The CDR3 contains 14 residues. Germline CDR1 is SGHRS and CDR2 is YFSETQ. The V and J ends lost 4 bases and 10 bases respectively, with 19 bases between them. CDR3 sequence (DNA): TGCGCCAGCAGCATCGGGACTGCCCGGAGTGCGCAGTATTTT. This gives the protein CASSIGTARSAQYF.

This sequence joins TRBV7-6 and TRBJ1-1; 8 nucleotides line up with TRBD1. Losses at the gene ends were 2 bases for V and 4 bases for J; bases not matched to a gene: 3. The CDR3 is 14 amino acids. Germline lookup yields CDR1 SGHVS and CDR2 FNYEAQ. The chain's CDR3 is CASSLQGASTEAFF. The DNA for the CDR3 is TGTGCCAGCAGCTTACAGGGGGCGAGCACTGAAGCTTTCTTT.

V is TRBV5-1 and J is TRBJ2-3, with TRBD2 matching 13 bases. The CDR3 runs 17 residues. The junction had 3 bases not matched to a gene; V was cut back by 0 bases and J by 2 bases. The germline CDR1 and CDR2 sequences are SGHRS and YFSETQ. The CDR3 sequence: CASSLGTSGGLTDTQYF. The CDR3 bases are TGCGCCAGCAGCTTGGGGACTAGCGGGGGCCTCACAGATACGCAGTATTTT.

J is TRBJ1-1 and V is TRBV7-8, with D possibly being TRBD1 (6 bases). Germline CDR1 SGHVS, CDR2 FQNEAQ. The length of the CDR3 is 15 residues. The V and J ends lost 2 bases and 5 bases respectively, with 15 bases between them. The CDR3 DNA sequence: TGTGCCAGCAGCTTACAGGGGTTAGAAGGAACTGAAGCTTTCTTT. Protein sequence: CASSLQGLEGTEAFF.

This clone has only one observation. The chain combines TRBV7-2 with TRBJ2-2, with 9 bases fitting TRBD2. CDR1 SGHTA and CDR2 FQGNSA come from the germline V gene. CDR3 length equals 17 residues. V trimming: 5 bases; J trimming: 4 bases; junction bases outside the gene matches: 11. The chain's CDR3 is CASSPAGGRGGTGELFF. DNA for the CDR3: TGTGCCAGCAGCCCAGCCGGAGGGCGGGGGGGCACCGGGGAGCTGTTTTTT.

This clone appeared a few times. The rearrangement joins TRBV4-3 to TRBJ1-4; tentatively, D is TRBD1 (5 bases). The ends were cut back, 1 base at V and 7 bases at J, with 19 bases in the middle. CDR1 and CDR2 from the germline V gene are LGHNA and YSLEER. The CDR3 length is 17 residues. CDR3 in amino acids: CASSQAFPGTQTEKLFF. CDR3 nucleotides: TGCGCCAGCAGCCAAGCTTTTCCCGGGACTCAAACTGAAAAACTGTTTTTT.

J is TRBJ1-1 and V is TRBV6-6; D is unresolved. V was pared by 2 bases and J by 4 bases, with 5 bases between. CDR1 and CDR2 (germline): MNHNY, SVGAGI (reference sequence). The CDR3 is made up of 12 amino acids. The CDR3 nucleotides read TGTGCCAGCAGTTACCCCTCCACTGAAGCTTTCTTT. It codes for CASSYPSTEAFF.

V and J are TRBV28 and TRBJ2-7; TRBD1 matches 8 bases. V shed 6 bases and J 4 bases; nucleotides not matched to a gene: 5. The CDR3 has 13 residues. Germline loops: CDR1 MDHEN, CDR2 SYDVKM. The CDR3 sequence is CASRRDRMYEQYF. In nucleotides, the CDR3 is TGTGCCAGCAGGCGGGACAGGATGTACGAGCAGTACTTC.

CDR3 nucleotides: TGTGCCAGCAGTGCTTCACCGGGACAGGGTCCTCGGCAGTACTTC. Its protein is CASSASPGQGPRQYF. The chain is built from TRBV28 and TRBJ2-7, with TRBD1 identical over 9 bases. Unmatched junction bases numbered 14, after V lost 5 bases and J lost 9 bases. Per germline, CDR1 MDHEN and CDR2 SYDVKM. The CDR3 runs to 15 residues.

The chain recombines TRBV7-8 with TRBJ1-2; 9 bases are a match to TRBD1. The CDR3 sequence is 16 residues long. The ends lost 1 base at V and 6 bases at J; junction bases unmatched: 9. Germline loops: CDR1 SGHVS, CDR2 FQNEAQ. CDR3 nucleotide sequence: TGTGCCAGCAGCTTAGGGAGACCGGGACAGGGACATGGCTACACCTTC. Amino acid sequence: CASSLGRPGQGHGYTF.

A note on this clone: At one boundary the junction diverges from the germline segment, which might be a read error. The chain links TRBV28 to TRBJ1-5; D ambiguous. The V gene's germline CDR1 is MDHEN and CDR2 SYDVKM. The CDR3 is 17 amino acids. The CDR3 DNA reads TGTGCCAGCAGCCTGAGAATGCGCTCCTTAAGCAATCTGCCCCAGCATTTT. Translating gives CASSLRMRSLSNLPQHF.

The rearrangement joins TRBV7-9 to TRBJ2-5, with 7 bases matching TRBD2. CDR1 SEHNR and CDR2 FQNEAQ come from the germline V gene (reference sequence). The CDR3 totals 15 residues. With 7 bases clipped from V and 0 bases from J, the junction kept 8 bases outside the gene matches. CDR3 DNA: TGTGCCAGCATGAAGGGACTACTGTACCAAGAGACCCAGTACTTC. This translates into CASMKGLLYQETQYF.

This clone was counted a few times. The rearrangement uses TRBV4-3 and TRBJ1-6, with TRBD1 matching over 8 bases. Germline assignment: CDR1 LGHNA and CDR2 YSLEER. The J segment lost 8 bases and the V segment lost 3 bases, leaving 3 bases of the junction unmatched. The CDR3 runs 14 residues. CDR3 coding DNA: TGCGCCAGCAGCCAGGACAGGGCTTATTCACCCCTCCACTTT. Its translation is CASSQDRAYSPLHF.

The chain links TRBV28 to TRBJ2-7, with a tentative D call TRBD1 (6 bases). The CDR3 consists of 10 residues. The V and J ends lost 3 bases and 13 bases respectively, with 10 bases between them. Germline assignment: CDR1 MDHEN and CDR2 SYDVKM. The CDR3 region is CASSLDRLYF. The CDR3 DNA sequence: TGTGCCAGCAGTTTGGACAGACTTTACTTC.

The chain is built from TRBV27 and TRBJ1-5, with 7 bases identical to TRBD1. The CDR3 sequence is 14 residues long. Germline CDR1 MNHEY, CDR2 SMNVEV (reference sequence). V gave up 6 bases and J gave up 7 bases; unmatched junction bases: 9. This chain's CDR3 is CASSPDRRYQPQHF. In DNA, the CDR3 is TGTGCCAGCAGCCCGGACAGGAGGTACCAGCCCCAGCATTTT.

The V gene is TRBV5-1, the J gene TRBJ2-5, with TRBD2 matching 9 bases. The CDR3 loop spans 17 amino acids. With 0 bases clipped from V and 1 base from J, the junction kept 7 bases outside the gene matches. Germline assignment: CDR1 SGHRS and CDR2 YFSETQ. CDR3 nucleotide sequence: TGCGCCAGCAGCTTGGTTCTAGCGGGGATAATCCAAGAGACCCAGTACTTC. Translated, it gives CASSLVLAGIIQETQYF.

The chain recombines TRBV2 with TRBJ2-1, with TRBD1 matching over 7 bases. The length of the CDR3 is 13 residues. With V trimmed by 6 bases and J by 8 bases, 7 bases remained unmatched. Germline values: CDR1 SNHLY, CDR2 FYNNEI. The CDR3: CASRHRGIDEQFF. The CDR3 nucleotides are TGTGCCAGCAGACACAGGGGCATCGATGAGCAGTTCTTC.

The CDR3 DNA sequence: TGTGCCATCAGTCAGACAGACCGGGATCAGCCCCAGCATTTT. This sequence encodes CAISQTDRDQPQHF. The V and J genes are TRBV10-3 and TRBJ1-5; possibly TRBD1 for D (5 bases). The germline gives CDR1 ENHRY, CDR2 SYGVKD. V lost 5 bases and J lost 5, with 13 bases in between. CDR3 size: 14 residues.